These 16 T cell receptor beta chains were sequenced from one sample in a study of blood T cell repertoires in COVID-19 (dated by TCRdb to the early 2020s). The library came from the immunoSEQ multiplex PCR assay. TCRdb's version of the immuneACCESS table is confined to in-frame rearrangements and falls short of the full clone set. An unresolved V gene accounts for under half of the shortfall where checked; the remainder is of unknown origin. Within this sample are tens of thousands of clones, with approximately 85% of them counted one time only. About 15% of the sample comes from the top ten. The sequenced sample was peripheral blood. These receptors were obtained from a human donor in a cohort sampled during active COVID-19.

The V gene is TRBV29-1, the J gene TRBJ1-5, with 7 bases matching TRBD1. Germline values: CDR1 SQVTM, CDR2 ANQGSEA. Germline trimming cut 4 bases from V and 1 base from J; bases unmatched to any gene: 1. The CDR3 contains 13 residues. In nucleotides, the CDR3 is TGCAGCGTTGGGGGACAGAGCAATCAGCCCCAGCATTTT. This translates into CSVGGQSNQPQHF.

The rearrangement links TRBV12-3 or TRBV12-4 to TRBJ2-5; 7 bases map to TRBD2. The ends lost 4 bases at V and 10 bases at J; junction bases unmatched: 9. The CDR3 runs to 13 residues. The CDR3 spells CASSSTLPGGQYF. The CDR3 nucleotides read TGTGCCAGCAGTTCGACACTTCCGGGGGGCCAGTACTTC.

The CDR3: CSASTDRGGNTIYF. CDR3 DNA: TGCAGTGCTAGTACGGACAGGGGAGGAAACACCATATATTTT. The rearrangement joins TRBV20-1 to TRBJ1-3; TRBD1 agrees at 9 bases. This CDR3 contains 14 residues. Germline CDR1 and CDR2: DFQATT and SNEGSKA (reference sequence). Trimming removed 3 bases from V and 4 bases from J; junction bases left unmatched: 4.

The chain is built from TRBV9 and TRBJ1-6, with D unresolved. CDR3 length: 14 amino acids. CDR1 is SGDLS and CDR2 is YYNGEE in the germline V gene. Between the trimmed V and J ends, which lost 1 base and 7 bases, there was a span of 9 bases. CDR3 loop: CASSVLTENSPLHF. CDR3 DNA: TGTGCCAGCAGCGTATTAACAGAAAATTCACCCCTCCACTTT.

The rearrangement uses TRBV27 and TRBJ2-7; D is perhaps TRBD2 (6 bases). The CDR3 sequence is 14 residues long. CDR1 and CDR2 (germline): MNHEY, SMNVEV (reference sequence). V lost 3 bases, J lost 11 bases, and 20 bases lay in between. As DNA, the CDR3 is TGTGCCAGCAGTTTCCTCGGGAACCCCGGGGGTGAGTACTTC. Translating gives CASSFLGNPGGEYF.

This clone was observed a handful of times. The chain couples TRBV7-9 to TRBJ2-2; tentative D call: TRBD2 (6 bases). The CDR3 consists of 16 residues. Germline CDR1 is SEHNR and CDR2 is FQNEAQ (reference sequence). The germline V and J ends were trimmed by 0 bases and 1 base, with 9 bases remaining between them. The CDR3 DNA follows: TGTGCCAGCAGCTTAGCAGGCGGGATGAACACCGGGGAGCTGTTTTTT. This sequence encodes CASSLAGGMNTGELFF.

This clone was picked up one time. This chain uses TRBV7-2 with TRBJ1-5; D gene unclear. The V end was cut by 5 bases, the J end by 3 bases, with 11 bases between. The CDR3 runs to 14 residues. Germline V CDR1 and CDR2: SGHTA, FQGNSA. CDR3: CASSPPGNNQPQHF. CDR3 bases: TGTGCCAGCAGCCCCCCGGGGAACAATCAGCCCCAGCATTTT.

CDR3 in amino acids: CASTRGWAPEGPLHF. The CDR3 nucleotides are TGTGCCAGCACTCGCGGTTGGGCCCCCGAGGGACCCCTCCACTTT. The chain uses TRBV28 and TRBJ1-6; D is undetermined. This CDR3 has 15 amino acids. V was shortened by 7 bases and J by 12 bases, with 22 bases between the two germline ends. The germline V gene encodes CDR1 MDHEN and CDR2 SYDVKM.

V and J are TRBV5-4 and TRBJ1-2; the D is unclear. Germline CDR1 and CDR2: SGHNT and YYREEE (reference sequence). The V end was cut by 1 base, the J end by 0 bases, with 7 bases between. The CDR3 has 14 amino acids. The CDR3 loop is CASSLRGANYGYTF. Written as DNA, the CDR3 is TGTGCCAGCAGCTTGCGCGGAGCTAACTATGGCTACACCTTC.

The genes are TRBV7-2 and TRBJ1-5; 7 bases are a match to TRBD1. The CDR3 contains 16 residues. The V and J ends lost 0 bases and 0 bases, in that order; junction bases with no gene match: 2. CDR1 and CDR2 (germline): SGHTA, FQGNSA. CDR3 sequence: CASSLAGTDSNQPQHF. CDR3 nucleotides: TGTGCCAGCAGCTTAGCGGGGACAGATAGCAATCAGCCCCAGCATTTT.

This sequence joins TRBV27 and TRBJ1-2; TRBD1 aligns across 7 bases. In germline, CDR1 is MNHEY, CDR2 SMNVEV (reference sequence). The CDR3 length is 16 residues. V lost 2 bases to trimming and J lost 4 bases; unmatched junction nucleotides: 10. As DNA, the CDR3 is TGTGCCAGCAGTTTAAATCGGGACAGATTGCCCTATGGCTACACCTTC. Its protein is CASSLNRDRLPYGYTF.

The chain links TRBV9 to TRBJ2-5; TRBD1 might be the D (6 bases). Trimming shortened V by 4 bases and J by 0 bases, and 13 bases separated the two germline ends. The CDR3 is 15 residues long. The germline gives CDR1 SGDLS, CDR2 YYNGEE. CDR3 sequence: CASSIDGQYQETQYF. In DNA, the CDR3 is TGTGCCAGCAGCATAGACGGACAGTACCAAGAGACCCAGTACTTC.

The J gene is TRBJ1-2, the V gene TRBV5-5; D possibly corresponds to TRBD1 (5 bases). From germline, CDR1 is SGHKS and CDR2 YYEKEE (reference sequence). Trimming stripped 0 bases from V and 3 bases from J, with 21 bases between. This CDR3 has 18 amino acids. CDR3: CASSLESGGGFGYYGYTF. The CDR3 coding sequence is TGTGCCAGCAGCTTGGAATCGGGGGGAGGGTTTGGCTACTATGGCTACACCTTC.

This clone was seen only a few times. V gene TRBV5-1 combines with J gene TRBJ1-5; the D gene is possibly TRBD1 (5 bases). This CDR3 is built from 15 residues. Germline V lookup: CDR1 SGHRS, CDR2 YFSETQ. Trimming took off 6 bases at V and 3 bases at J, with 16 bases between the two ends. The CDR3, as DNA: TGCGCCAGCACCCAAGACGGGGGTTTCAATCAGCCCCAGCATTTT. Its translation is CASTQDGGFNQPQHF.

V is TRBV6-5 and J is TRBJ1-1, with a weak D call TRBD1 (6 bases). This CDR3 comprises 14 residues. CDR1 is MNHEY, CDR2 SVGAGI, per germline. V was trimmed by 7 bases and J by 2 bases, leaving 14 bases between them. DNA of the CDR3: TGTGCCAGCACTCTACTACAGGGAAACACTGAAGCTTTCTTT. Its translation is CASTLLQGNTEAFF.

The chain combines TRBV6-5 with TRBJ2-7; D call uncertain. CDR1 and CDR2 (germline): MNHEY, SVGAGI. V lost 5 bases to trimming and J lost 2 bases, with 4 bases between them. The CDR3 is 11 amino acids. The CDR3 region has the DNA TGTGCCAGCAGTAGCACCTACGAGCAGTACTTC. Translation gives CASSSTYEQYF.